The rows below give T cell receptor beta chains drawn from one sample of a study of shared clonotypes between healthy human individuals. Only in-frame clones appear in the TCRdb table, and some are missing; sequencing was by immunoSEQ multiplex PCR. The sample contains more than 2,000,000 clones, more than 80% of which appear only once. Material for sequencing was naive CD4+ T cells from PBMCs. Receptors originate from a young man in good health. Some clones in this sample may be carry-over from other donors' samples. Each CDR3 is given with its conserved first and last residue. The D gene is left open where the match is weak. Clone sizes are given selectively: once, few, many, or a class where the clone is expanded.

clone size	CDR3 length	V gene	J gene	D gene	CDR3 DNA	CDR3 protein
NA	15	TRBV4-3	TRBJ2-1	TRBD2	TGCGCCAGCAGCCACAGCGGGAGCTCCTACAATGAGCAGTTCTTC	CASSHSGSSYNEQFF
NA	14	TRBV9	TRBJ2-2	NA	TGTGCCAGCAGCGCCAATATGGGGCCCGGGGAGCTGTTTTTT	CASSANMGPGELFF
NA	13	TRBV28	TRBJ1-1	NA	TGTGCCAGCAGGTGGGCCTTAAACACTGAAGCTTTCTTT	CASRWALNTEAFF
NA	13	TRBV11-3	TRBJ2-1	NA	TGTGCCAGCAGCCCGGGAGCTTACAATGAGCAGTTCTTC	CASSPGAYNEQFF
NA	14	TRBV9	TRBJ2-7	NA	TGTGCCAGCAGCGGAGCGTTGGCCGGCAACGAGCAGTACTTC	CASSGALAGNEQYF
NA	15	TRBV18	TRBJ2-1	NA	TGTGCCAGCTCACCTCAATGGACCGCCCACAATGAGCAGTTCTTC	CASSPQWTAHNEQFF
NA	13	TRBV29-1	TRBJ1-1	NA	TGCAGCGTTGGGGGGCGGCCGAACACTGAAGCTTTCTTT	CSVGGRPNTEAFF
once	12	TRBV2	TRBJ2-7	NA	TGTGCCAGCACAGGGTTTTCCTACGAGCAGTACTTC	CASTGFSYEQYF
NA	16	TRBV19	TRBJ2-5	TRBD2	TGTGCCAGTAGTCAAAGACTAGCGGGAGTTCAAAAGACCCAGTACTTC	CASSQRLAGVQKTQYF
NA	14	TRBV25-1	TRBJ1-1	TRBD1	TGTGCCAGCGGGGGACAGGGACCGAACACTGAAGCTTTCTTT	CASGGQGPNTEAFF
NA	14	TRBV7-2	TRBJ1-5	NA	TGTGCCAGCAGAGAGACAGCGAGCAATCAGCCCCAGCATTTT	CASRETASNQPQHF
NA	16	TRBV10-3	TRBJ2-7	TRBD2	TGTGCCATCAGTGAGTCAAGCGGGAGGGGCTCCTACGAGCAGTACTTC	CAISESSGRGSYEQYF
NA	12	TRBV28	TRBJ1-2	NA	TGTGCCAGCAGCCTTGCTAACTATGGCTACACCTTC	CASSLANYGYTF
NA	13	TRBV28	TRBJ1-2	NA	NA	CASSFGPGPGYTF
NA	16	TRBV10-3	TRBJ1-1	TRBD1	TGTGCCATCAGTGTAACGGGACAGGGAATGAACACTGAAGCTTTCTTT	CAISVTGQGMNTEAFF
NA	16	TRBV28	TRBJ1-3	NA	TGTGCCAGCAGCCAGGGCGGGGGCTACTCTGGAAACACCATATATTTT	CASSQGGGYSGNTIYF